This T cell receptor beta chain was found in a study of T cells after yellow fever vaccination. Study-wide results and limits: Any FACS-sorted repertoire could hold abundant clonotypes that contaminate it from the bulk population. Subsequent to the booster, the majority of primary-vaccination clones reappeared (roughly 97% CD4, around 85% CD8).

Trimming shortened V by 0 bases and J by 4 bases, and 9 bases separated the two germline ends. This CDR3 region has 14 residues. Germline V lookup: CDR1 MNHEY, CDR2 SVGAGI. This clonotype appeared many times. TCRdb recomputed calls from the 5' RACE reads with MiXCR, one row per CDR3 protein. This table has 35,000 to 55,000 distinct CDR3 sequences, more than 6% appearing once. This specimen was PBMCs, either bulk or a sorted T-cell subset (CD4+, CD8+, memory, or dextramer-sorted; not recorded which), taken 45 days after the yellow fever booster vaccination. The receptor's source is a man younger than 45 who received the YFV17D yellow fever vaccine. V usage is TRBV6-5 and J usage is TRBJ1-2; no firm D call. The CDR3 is CASSYSDTTYGYTF. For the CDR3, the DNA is TGTGCCAGCAGTTACTCCGACACGACCTATGGCTACACCTTC.